A selection of T cell receptor beta chains follows, all from one sample in a study of cytomegalovirus exposure and HLA in healthy donors. Clones were read by immunoSEQ multiplex PCR, and TCRdb kept only the in-frame ones, dropping some. The sample has tens of thousands of clones; 81% are singletons. The sample comprised PBMCs. These receptors came from a woman aged 25 to 39 in good health and CMV-seronegative. CDR3s include the opening cysteine and the closing phenylalanine or tryptophan. The order of the fields is clone size, V gene, J gene, D gene, CDR3 protein, CDR3 DNA. A D gene is named only where the DNA matches it firmly. The listing skips clone size in some rows; elsewhere it reads once, few, many or a size class.

size: NA
V: TRBV4-3
J: TRBJ2-3
D: TRBD2
CDR3: CASGAGVMKTDTQYF
DNA: TGCGCCAGCGGGGCGGGAGTTATGAAAACAGATACGCAGTATTTT

size: NA
V: TRBV7-2
J: TRBJ2-5
D: NA
CDR3: CASSPAGRETQYF
DNA: TGTGCCAGCAGTCCGGCGGGTAGGGAGACCCAGTACTTC

size: NA
V: TRBV7-5
J: TRBJ2-7
D: NA
CDR3: CATDGDRGEEQYF
DNA: TGTGCCACGGACGGGGACAGGGGTGAAGAGCAGTACTTC

size: NA
V: TRBV23-1
J: TRBJ2-7
D: NA
CDR3: CASSNRWETGRGSYEQYF
DNA: TGCGCCAGCAGTAACAGGTGGGAAACAGGGAGGGGCTCCTACGAGCAGTACTTC

size: NA
V: TRBV29-1
J: TRBJ1-1
D: TRBD1
CDR3: CSVATGGGEAFF
DNA: TGCAGCGTTGCAACAGGGGGCGGTGAAGCTTTCTTT

size: NA
V: TRBV5-1
J: TRBJ2-1
D: NA
CDR3: CASSLGLVAGDNEQFF
DNA: TGCGCCAGCAGCTTGGGACTAGTTGCGGGTGATAATGAGCAGTTCTTC

size: NA
V: TRBV5-1
J: TRBJ2-1
D: TRBD2
CDR3: CASSPQLAGEVKNEQFF
DNA: TGCGCCAGCAGCCCTCAACTAGCGGGAGAGGTCAAAAATGAGCAGTTCTTC

size: NA
V: TRBV4-3
J: TRBJ2-7
D: TRBD2
CDR3: CASSPSVIAGVSEQYF
DNA: TGCGCCAGCAGCCCGTCGGTGATCGCGGGAGTTTCCGAGCAGTACTTC

size: NA
V: TRBV28
J: TRBJ2-1
D: TRBD2
CDR3: CASSFNLAGGPNPNEQFF
DNA: TGTGCCAGCAGTTTTAACCTAGCGGGAGGGCCGAATCCCAATGAGCAGTTCTTC

size: NA
V: TRBV2
J: TRBJ1-5
D: NA
CDR3: CASSGDGGFNQPQHF
DNA: TGTGCCAGCAGTGGGGACGGGGGGTTTAATCAGCCCCAGCATTTT

size: NA
V: TRBV28
J: TRBJ1-1
D: NA
CDR3: CASSSPGGSTEAFF
DNA: TGTGCCAGCAGTTCACCGGGGGGGAGCACTGAAGCTTTCTTT

size: NA
V: TRBV29-1
J: TRBJ1-2
D: NA
CDR3: CSVEDRGSNYGYTF
DNA: TGCAGCGTTGAAGATCGCGGTTCTAACTATGGCTACACCTTC

size: NA
V: TRBV10-3
J: TRBJ2-1
D: TRBD2
CDR3: CAISRLAESSSYNEQFF
DNA: TGTGCCATCAGTAGACTAGCGGAATCGAGCTCCTACAATGAGCAGTTCTTC

size: NA
V: TRBV20-1
J: TRBJ1-1
D: NA
CDR3: CSASEWTEAFF
DNA: TGCAGTGCTAGCGAGTGGACTGAAGCTTTCTTT

size: NA
V: TRBV5-6
J: TRBJ2-3
D: NA
CDR3: CASSRVGGAQYF
DNA: TGTGCCAGCAGCCGCGTTGGCGGGGCGCAGTATTTT

size: NA
V: TRBV5-6
J: TRBJ1-2
D: NA
CDR3: CASSQTDYGYTF
DNA: TGTGCCAGCAGCCAGACAGACTATGGCTACACCTTC

size: NA
V: TRBV23-1
J: TRBJ2-7
D: TRBD1
CDR3: CASSNRGGCKVYEQYF
DNA: TGCGCCAGCAGTAACAGGGGCGGATGTAAAGTCTACGAGCAGTACTTC

size: NA
V: TRBV14
J: TRBJ1-2
D: NA
CDR3: CASSGGTGENYGYTF
DNA: TGTGCCAGCAGCGGAGGGACTGGTGAGAACTATGGCTACACCTTC

size: NA
V: TRBV5-1
J: TRBJ2-7
D: NA
CDR3: CASSPPSMYEQYF
DNA: TGCGCCAGCAGCCCCCCTTCTATGTACGAGCAGTACTTC

size: once
V: TRBV5-1
J: TRBJ1-4
D: NA
CDR3: CASSPLPWGQGEKLFF
DNA: TGCGCCAGCAGCCCATTACCTTGGGGGCAGGGCGAAAAACTGTTTTTT

size: NA
V: TRBV27
J: TRBJ2-5
D: NA
CDR3: CASSFDSVGAETQYF
DNA: TGTGCCAGCAGTTTCGATTCGGTGGGGGCTGAGACCCAGTACTTC

size: NA
V: TRBV14
J: TRBJ1-6
D: TRBD1
CDR3: CASSLGQGHNSPLHF
DNA: TGTGCCAGCAGCCTCGGACAGGGACATAATTCACCCCTCCACTTT

size: few
V: TRBV11-2
J: TRBJ2-2
D: NA
CDR3: CASSSYATVTGELFF
DNA: TGTGCCAGCAGCTCTTACGCGACAGTCACCGGGGAGCTGTTTTTT

size: NA
V: TRBV7-9
J: TRBJ2-7
D: TRBD1
CDR3: CASSLALNRGTYEQYF
DNA: TGTGCCAGCAGCTTAGCCCTTAACAGGGGAACCTACGAGCAGTACTTC

size: NA
V: TRBV29-1
J: TRBJ1-1
D: NA
CDR3: CSVNTLNTEAFF
DNA: TGCAGCGTTAACACCCTGAACACTGAAGCTTTCTTT

size: NA
V: TRBV9
J: TRBJ1-2
D: NA
CDR3: CASTPPDSYYGYTF
DNA: TGTGCCAGCACCCCCCCAGACAGCTACTATGGCTACACCTTC

size: NA
V: TRBV21-1
J: TRBJ1-5
D: NA
CDR3: CASSRRHTTGLHSYSNQPQHF
DNA: TGTGCAAGCAGCAGACGGCATACGACAGGCCTCCATTCGTATAGCAATCAGCCCCAGCATTTT

size: few
V: TRBV9
J: TRBJ2-2
D: NA
CDR3: CASSDRDKNTGELFF
DNA: TGTGCCAGCAGCGACCGGGACAAGAACACCGGGGAGCTGTTTTTT

size: NA
V: TRBV7-3
J: TRBJ1-5
D: TRBD1
CDR3: CASSLTVDRGPYNQPQHF
DNA: TGTGCCAGCAGCTTAACGGTGGACAGGGGCCCCTACAATCAGCCCCAGCATTTT

size: NA
V: TRBV6-1
J: TRBJ1-2
D: NA
CDR3: CASSGRSPYGYTF
DNA: TGTGCCAGCAGTGGCAGGTCGCCCTATGGCTACACCTTC

size: NA
V: TRBV10-3
J: TRBJ2-1
D: NA
CDR3: CAISDSQGDNEQFF
DNA: TGTGCCATCAGTGATAGTCAAGGGGACAATGAGCAGTTCTTC

size: once
V: TRBV25-1
J: TRBJ2-4
D: TRBD2
CDR3: CATEADRLAGAKNIQYF
DNA: TGTGCCACCGAAGCCGATCGACTAGCGGGCGCCAAAAACATTCAGTACTTC

size: NA
V: TRBV19
J: TRBJ2-7
D: TRBD2
CDR3: CASSIWSGRALEQYF
DNA: TGTGCCAGTAGTATTTGGAGCGGGAGGGCCCTCGAGCAGTACTTC

size: NA
V: TRBV30
J: TRBJ2-7
D: NA
CDR3: CAWSLEAVYEQYF
DNA: TGTGCCTGGAGTTTGGAGGCTGTCTACGAGCAGTACTTC

size: NA
V: TRBV2
J: TRBJ2-7
D: NA
CDR3: CASSRQVAEQYF
DNA: TGTGCCAGCAGTAGACAGGTTGCCGAGCAGTACTTC

size: NA
V: TRBV5-4
J: TRBJ1-1
D: NA
CDR3: CASSIGMNTEAFF
DNA: TGTGCCAGCAGCATCGGGATGAACACTGAAGCTTTCTTT

size: NA
V: TRBV28
J: TRBJ1-5
D: TRBD1
CDR3: CASSLRQGIQPQHF
DNA: TGTGCCAGCAGCCTTCGACAGGGTATTCAGCCCCAGCATTTT

size: NA
V: TRBV5-4
J: TRBJ2-1
D: TRBD2
CDR3: CASSLTGLTGQFF
DNA: TGTGCCAGCAGCTTAACGGGACTAACCGGCCAGTTCTTC

size: NA
V: TRBV5-1
J: TRBJ2-7
D: TRBD2
CDR3: CASARLAGGTYEQYF
DNA: TGCGCCAGCGCGAGACTAGCGGGAGGGACCTACGAGCAGTACTTC

size: NA
V: TRBV21-1
J: TRBJ1-3
D: NA
CDR3: CASSAWDNYSGNTIYF
DNA: TGTGCCAGCAGCGCCTGGGACAACTACTCTGGAAACACCATATATTTT

size: medium-sized
V: TRBV19
J: TRBJ1-3
D: TRBD1
CDR3: CASTPGGGFGNTIYF
DNA: TGTGCCAGTACCCCCGGAGGGGGCTTTGGAAACACCATATATTTT

size: NA
V: TRBV6-6
J: TRBJ2-7
D: NA
CDR3: CASSPWTPSYEQYF
DNA: TGTGCCAGCAGTCCCTGGACACCCTCCTACGAGCAGTACTTC

size: NA
V: TRBV7-9
J: TRBJ1-1
D: NA
CDR3: CASSRSGGNTEAFF
DNA: TGTGCCAGCAGCCGGTCGGGGGGGAACACTGAAGCTTTCTTT

size: NA
V: TRBV28
J: TRBJ2-6
D: NA
CDR3: CASSFSRSSGANVLTF
DNA: TGTGCCAGCAGTTTTTCGAGGAGCTCTGGGGCCAACGTCCTGACTTTC

size: few
V: TRBV5-1
J: TRBJ2-1
D: TRBD1
CDR3: CASSKGQGDEQFF
DNA: TGCGCCAGCAGCAAGGGACAGGGCGATGAGCAGTTCTTC

size: NA
V: TRBV28
J: TRBJ2-4
D: NA
CDR3: CASSRGPGGGKNIQYF
DNA: TGTGCCAGCAGCCGGGGGCCAGGGGGTGGAAAAAACATTCAGTACTTC

size: once
V: TRBV5-1
J: TRBJ1-4
D: NA
CDR3: CASSLGAAEKLFF
DNA: TGCGCCAGCAGCTTAGGGGCGGCGGAAAAACTGTTTTTT

size: NA
V: TRBV7-8
J: TRBJ2-5
D: TRBD2
CDR3: CASSLTSGQETQYF
DNA: TGTGCCAGCAGCTTGACTAGCGGCCAAGAGACCCAGTACTTC

size: NA
V: TRBV5-4
J: TRBJ2-2
D: NA
CDR3: CASSLALAGVSTGELFF
DNA: TGTGCCAGCAGCTTGGCCCTGGCGGGCGTTAGCACCGGGGAGCTGTTTTTT

size: NA
V: TRBV9
J: TRBJ2-3
D: NA
CDR3: CASSVQGDTQYF
DNA: TGTGCCAGCAGCGTTCAGGGAGATACGCAGTATTTT

size: NA
V: TRBV9
J: TRBJ1-6
D: TRBD1
CDR3: CASSVGTGINSPLHF
DNA: TGTGCCAGCAGCGTAGGGACAGGAATAAATTCACCCCTCCACTTT

size: NA
V: TRBV11-3
J: TRBJ2-7
D: NA
CDR3: CASSLAGTYEQYF
DNA: TGTGCCAGCAGCTTGGCAGGCACCTACGAGCAGTACTTC

size: once
V: TRBV6-5
J: TRBJ2-4
D: NA
CDR3: CASSYSRGALGNIQYF
DNA: TGTGCCAGCAGTTACTCCAGGGGGGCCTTGGGAAACATTCAGTACTTC

size: NA
V: TRBV27
J: TRBJ1-1
D: TRBD1
CDR3: CASSSDRGLSEAFF
DNA: TGTGCCAGCAGTTCTGACAGGGGACTCAGTGAAGCTTTCTTT